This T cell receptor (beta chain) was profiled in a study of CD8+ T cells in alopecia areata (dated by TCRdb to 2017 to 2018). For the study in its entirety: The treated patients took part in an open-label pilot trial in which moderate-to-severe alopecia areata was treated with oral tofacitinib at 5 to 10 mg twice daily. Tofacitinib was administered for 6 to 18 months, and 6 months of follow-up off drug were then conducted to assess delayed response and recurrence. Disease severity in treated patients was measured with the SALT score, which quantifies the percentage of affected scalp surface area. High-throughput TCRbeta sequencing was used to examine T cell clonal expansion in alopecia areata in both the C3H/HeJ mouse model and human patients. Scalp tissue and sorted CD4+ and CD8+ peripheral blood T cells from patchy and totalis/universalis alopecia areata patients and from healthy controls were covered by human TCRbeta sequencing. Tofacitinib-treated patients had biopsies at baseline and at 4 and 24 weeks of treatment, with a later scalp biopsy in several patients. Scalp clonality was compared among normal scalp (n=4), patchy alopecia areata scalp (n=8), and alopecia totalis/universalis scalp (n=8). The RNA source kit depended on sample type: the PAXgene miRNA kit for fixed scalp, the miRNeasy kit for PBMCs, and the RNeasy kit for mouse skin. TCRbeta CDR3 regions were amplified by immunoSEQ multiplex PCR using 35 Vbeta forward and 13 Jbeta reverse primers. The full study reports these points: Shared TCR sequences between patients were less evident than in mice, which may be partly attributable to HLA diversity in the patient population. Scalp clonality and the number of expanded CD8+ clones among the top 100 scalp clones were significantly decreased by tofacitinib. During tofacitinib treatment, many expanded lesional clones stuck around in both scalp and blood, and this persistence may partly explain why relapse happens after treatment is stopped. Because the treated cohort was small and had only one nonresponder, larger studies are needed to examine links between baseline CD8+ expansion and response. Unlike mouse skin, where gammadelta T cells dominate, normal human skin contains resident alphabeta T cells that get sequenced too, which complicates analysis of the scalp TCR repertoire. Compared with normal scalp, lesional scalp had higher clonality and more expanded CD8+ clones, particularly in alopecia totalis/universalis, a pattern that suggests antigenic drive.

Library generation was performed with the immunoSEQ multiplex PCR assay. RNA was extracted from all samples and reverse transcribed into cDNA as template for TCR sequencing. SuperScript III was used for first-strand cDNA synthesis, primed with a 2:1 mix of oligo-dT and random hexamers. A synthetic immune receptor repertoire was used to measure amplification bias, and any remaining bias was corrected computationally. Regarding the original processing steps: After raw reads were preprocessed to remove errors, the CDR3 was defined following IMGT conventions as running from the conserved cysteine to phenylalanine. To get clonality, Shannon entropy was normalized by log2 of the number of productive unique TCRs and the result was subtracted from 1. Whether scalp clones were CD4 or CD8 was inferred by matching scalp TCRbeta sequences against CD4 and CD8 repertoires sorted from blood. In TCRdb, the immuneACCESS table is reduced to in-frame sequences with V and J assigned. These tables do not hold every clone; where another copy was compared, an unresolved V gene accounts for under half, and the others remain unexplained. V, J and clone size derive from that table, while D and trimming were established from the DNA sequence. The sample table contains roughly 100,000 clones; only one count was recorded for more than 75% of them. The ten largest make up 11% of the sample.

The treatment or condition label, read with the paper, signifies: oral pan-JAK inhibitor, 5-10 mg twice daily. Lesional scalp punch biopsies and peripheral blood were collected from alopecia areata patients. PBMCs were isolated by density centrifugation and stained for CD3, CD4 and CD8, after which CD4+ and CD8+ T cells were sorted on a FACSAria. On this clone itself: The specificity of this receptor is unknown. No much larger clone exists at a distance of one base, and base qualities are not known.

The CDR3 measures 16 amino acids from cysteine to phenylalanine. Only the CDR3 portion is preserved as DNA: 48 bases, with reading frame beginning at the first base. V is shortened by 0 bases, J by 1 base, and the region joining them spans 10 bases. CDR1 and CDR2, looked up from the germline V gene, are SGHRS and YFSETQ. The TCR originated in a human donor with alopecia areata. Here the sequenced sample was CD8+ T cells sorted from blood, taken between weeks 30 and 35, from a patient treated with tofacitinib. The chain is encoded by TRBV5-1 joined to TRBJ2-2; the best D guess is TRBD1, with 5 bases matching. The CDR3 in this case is CASSLGGHLNTGELFF. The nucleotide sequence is TGCGCCAGCAGCTTGGGCGGACACCTGAACACCGGGGAGCTGTTTTTT.